This T cell receptor beta chain originates from a study of blood T cell repertoires in COVID-19. As for the study in general: Both acute and convalescent COVID-19 samples were obtained from the United States, Italy and Spain. T cells, B-cell-depleted T cells, or PBMCs supplied cDNA or gDNA.

As originally analysed: Amplification of reference gene primers provided the estimated nucleated cell counts. Libraries were prepared by immunoSEQ multiplex PCR; TCRdb keeps only in-frame clonotypes and omits some of them. V, J and clone size were drawn from that table, and D and trimming were deduced from the DNA. This sample has about 74,000 clones, with over 85% found just once. Deletions cut 2 bases from V and 7 bases from J, with 18 bases between. Per germline, CDR1 SGHAT and CDR2 FQNNGV. CDR3 size: 15 residues. The chain couples TRBV11-2 to TRBJ2-7, with D possibly matching TRBD1 (5 bases). The sequenced sample was peripheral blood. The receptor comes from a man in his fifties with acute or convalescent COVID-19. CDR3 amino acids: CASSLTGFRLPEQYF. The CDR3 nucleotides read TGTGCCAGCAGCTTAACAGGATTCCGCTTGCCGGAGCAGTACTTC.